The 25 T cell receptor beta chains in this list originate from one sample, sequenced in a study of monozygotic twins with inflammatory bowel disease. One entry per CDR3 protein, without DNA, is what TCRdb gives after re-calling the 5' RACE reads. The sample's table shows approximately 400,000 distinct CDR3 sequences. What was sequenced was blood. The origin of the receptors is a human donor with ulcerative colitis or Crohn's disease, or a healthy co-twin of an affected twin (not recorded which).

The V and J genes are TRBV4-3 and TRBJ1-1. This CDR3 contains 14 residues. From germline, CDR1 is LGHNA and CDR2 YSLEER. This CDR3 reads CASSQDPRHTEAFF.

The rearrangement uses TRBV7-9 and TRBJ1-2; absent DNA, TCRdb's TRBD1 call cannot be checked. Looked up from germline, CDR1 is SEHNR and CDR2 is FQNEAQ (reference sequence). This CDR3 region has 15 residues. This CDR3 is CASSGLTGGNYGYTF.

The chain links TRBV28 to TRBJ2-3; checking the TCRdb D call of TRBD1 is not possible without DNA. Germline-derived CDR1 and CDR2 are MDHEN and SYDVKM. This CDR3 has 16 residues. The chain's CDR3 is CASSFPPGGNTDTQYF.

V usage is TRBV24-1 and J usage is TRBJ2-5; TCRdb's D gene call, TRBD1, goes unchecked for lack of DNA. The CDR3 spans 14 residues. Germline CDR1 is KGHDR and CDR2 is SFDVKD. This CDR3 reads CATSDPTAQETQYF.

The chain uses TRBV9 and TRBJ2-5; the TCRdb call, TRBD2, lacks DNA for checking. The CDR3 runs 17 residues. CDR1 is SGDLS, CDR2 YYNGEE, per germline. The CDR3 protein is CASSVGRLAGSQETQYF.

The V and J genes are TRBV4-3 and TRBJ1-1. This CDR3 spans 14 amino acids. Germline CDR1 and CDR2: LGHNA and YSLEER. This CDR3 is CASSKSGRPEKAFF.

The chain has TRBV6-6 and TRBJ1-2; the TRBD1 assignment by TCRdb is unverifiable without DNA. CDR1 and CDR2 from the germline V gene are MNHNY and SVGAGI (reference sequence). The CDR3 contains 14 residues. CDR3 residues: CASSYGTGGGSYTF.

J is TRBJ2-2 and V is TRBV29-1; TCRdb's D gene call, TRBD1, goes unchecked for lack of DNA. Germline V gene data show CDR1 as SQVTM and CDR2 as ANQGSEA. There are 15 residues in the CDR3. CDR3 region: CSVEITTVNTGELFF.

The chain links TRBV5-6 to TRBJ2-7; TCRdb's D call of TRBD2 is untestable without DNA. In germline, CDR1 is SGHDT, CDR2 YYEEEE. The CDR3 is made up of 15 amino acids. CDR3 in amino acids: CASSLGTFHRYEQYF. The full variable domain, rest sourced from reference TRBV5-6 and TRBJ2-7, is DAGVTQSPTHLIKTRGQQVTLRCSPKSGHDTVSWYQQALGQGPQFIFQYYEEEERQRGNFPDRFSGHQFPNYSSELNVNALLLGDSALYLCASSLGTFHRYEQYFGPGTRLTVT.

This rearrangement joins TRBV7-3 to TRBJ2-1; TCRdb calls TRBD1, which cannot be checked without DNA. Per germline, CDR1 SGHTA and CDR2 FQGTGA. The CDR3 is made up of 16 amino acids. CDR3 loop: CASSLLGQGLIGEQFF.

This chain connects TRBV18 to TRBJ2-6; the D gene TCRdb calls, TRBD2, cannot be checked with no DNA. This CDR3 contains 18 residues. Germline-derived CDR1 and CDR2 are KGHSH and LQKENI. CDR3 sequence reads: CASSPKGTAGSGANVLTF.

The gene calls are TRBV6-5 and TRBJ1-2; TCRdb calls TRBD1, which cannot be checked without DNA. Germline V gene data show CDR1 as MNHEY and CDR2 as SVGAGI. This CDR3 is built from 17 residues. This CDR3 is CASSYSLQGFSNYGYTF.

The chain recombines TRBV24-1 with TRBJ2-3; as DNA is missing, the TRBD2 call by TCRdb cannot be tested. The CDR3 extends over 14 amino acids. Germline CDR1 reads KGHDR; CDR2 reads SFDVKD. CDR3 residues: CATSDWDSSDTQYF.

The chain combines TRBV18 with TRBJ2-5; without DNA, the TCRdb call of TRBD1 cannot be checked. CDR1 and CDR2 from the germline V gene are KGHSH and LQKENI. The CDR3 consists of 15 residues. The CDR3 is CASSRPGQGTETQYF.

The V gene is TRBV6-2 or TRBV6-3, the J gene TRBJ2-1; the D call of TRBD2 rests on TCRdb alone, since no DNA is present to check it. This CDR3 is built from 13 residues. The V gene's germline CDR1 is MNHEY and CDR2 SVGEGT. The CDR3 reads CASSSGGVNEQFF.

The chain carries TRBV6-5 and TRBJ2-5; TCRdb's assignment of TRBD1 cannot be checked, as there is no DNA. The CDR3 is 16 residues long. CDR1 MNHEY and CDR2 SVGAGI come from the germline V gene. CDR3 residues: CASSYGAQGGAETQYF.

The chain couples TRBV12-3 or TRBV12-4 to TRBJ2-1; TCRdb returns TRBD1, unconfirmable since there is no DNA. The CDR3 consists of 16 residues. CDR3 region: CASSRSEGARDNEQFF.

V usage is TRBV5-4 and J usage is TRBJ2-3; there is no DNA to check the TCRdb D call of TRBD1. Germline values: CDR1 SGHNT, CDR2 YYREEE (reference sequence). This CDR3 contains 20 residues. This CDR3 reads CASSLKRGTPGQENTDTQYF.

The chain couples TRBV25-1 to TRBJ1-2. Per the germline V gene, CDR1 is MGHDK and CDR2 is SYGVNS. The CDR3 contains 12 residues. CDR3 amino acids: CASSEPSDGYTF.

The chain carries TRBV2 and TRBJ2-1; TCRdb's D call of TRBD1 is untestable without DNA. The length of the CDR3 is 14 residues. Germline V CDR1 and CDR2: SNHLY, FYNNEI. The CDR3 region is CASSETRPYNEQFF.

The rearrangement links TRBV12-3 or TRBV12-4 to TRBJ1-6; TCRdb gives TRBD1 as the D gene, but with no DNA this cannot be confirmed. The CDR3 extends over 18 amino acids. The CDR3 protein is CASSQKGPVSSYNSPLHF.

This chain links TRBV7-2 with TRBJ1-3. The CDR3 runs to 13 residues. The germline CDR1 and CDR2 sequences are SGHTA and FQGNSA. Here the CDR3 reads CASSFNLGNTIYF.

The chain employs TRBV6-2 or TRBV6-3 and TRBJ2-7; there is no DNA to check the TCRdb D call of TRBD1. Germline assignment: CDR1 MNHEY and CDR2 SVGEGT. This CDR3 is 14 amino acids long. The CDR3: CASHFRDRVYEQYF.

The rearrangement links TRBV4-2 to TRBJ2-2; TCRdb's assignment of TRBD2 cannot be checked, as there is no DNA. This CDR3 has 17 amino acids. The germline CDR1 and CDR2 sequences are LGHNA and YNFKEQ. The CDR3 region is CASSRGLAGALTGELFF.

The chain has TRBV20-1 and TRBJ2-1; TCRdb calls TRBD2, which cannot be checked without DNA. Germline V gives CDR1 DFQATT, CDR2 SNEGSKA (reference sequence). This CDR3 comprises 14 residues. The CDR3 sequence: CSARGSGGYNEQFF.